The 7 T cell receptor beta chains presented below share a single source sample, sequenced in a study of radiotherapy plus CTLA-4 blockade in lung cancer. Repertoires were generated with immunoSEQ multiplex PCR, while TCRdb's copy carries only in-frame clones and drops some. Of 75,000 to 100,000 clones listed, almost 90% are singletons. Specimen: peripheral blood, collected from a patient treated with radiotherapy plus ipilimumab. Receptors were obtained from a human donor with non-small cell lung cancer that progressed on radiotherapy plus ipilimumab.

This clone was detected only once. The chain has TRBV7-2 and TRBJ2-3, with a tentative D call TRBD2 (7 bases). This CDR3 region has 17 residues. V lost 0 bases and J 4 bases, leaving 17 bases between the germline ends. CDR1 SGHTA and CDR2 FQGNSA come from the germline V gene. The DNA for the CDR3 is TGTGCCAGCAGCTTAGCTCGCGGGAGAGGGGGGGCAGATACGCAGTATTTT. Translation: CASSLARGRGGADTQYF.

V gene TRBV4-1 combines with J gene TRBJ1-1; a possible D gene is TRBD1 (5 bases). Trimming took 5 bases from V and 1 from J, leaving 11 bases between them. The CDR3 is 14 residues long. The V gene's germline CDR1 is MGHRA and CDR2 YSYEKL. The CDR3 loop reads CASSSSTENTEAFF. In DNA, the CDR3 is TGCGCCAGCAGCTCCTCGACAGAGAACACTGAAGCTTTCTTT.

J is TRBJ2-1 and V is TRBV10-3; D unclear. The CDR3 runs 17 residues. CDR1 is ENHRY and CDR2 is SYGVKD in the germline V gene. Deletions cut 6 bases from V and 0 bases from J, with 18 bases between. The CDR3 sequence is CAISVTGPGSSYNEQFF. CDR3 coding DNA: TGTGCCATCAGCGTCACCGGGCCAGGAAGCTCCTACAATGAGCAGTTCTTC.

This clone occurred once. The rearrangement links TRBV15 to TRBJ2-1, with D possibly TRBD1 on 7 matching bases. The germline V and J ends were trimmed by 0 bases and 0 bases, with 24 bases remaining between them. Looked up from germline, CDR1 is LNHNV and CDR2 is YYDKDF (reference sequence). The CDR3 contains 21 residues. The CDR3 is CATSRDEAPRGGGNSYNEQFF. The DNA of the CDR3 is TGTGCCACCAGCAGAGATGAGGCTCCTAGAGGGGGCGGGAACTCCTACAATGAGCAGTTCTTC.

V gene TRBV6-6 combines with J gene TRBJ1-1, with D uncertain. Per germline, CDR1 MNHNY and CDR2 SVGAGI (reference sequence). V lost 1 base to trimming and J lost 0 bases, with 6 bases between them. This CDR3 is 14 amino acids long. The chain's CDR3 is CASSYWGLNTEAFF. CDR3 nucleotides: TGTGCCAGCAGTTACTGGGGTTTGAACACTGAAGCTTTCTTT.

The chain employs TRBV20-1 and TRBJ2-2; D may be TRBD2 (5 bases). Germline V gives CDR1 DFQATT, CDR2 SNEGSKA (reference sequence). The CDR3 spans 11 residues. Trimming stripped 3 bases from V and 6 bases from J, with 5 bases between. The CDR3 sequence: CSARRAGELFF. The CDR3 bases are TGCAGTGCTAGGAGGGCCGGGGAGCTGTTTTTT.

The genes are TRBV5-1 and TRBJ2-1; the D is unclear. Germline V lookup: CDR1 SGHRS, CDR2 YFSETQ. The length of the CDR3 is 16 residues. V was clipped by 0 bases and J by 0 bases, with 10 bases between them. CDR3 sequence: CASSLDETRSYNEQFF. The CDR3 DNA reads TGCGCCAGCAGCTTGGATGAAACCCGCTCCTACAATGAGCAGTTCTTC.